What follows are 4 T cell receptor beta chains derived from one specimen sequenced in a study of blood T cell repertoires in COVID-19. Clones were sequenced by immunoSEQ multiplex PCR, and TCRdb holds only the in-frame ones, with some missing. The sample lists some 490,000 clones, approximately 90% seen once, with roughly 8.5% in the top ten. The sequenced sample consisted of PBMCs or T cells enriched from blood (not recorded which). These receptors came from a woman in her fifties or sixties who had recovered from COVID-19.

This clone appeared a single time. V is TRBV19 and J is TRBJ1-2; no firm D call. Germline V gives CDR1 LNHDA, CDR2 SQIVND (reference sequence). Trimming took off 7 bases at V and 3 bases at J, with 9 bases between the two ends. This CDR3 spans 12 amino acids. In nucleotides, the CDR3 is TGTGCCAGTACCCAGACTGACTATGGCTACACCTTC. This sequence encodes CASTQTDYGYTF. Together with reference TRBV19 and TRBJ1-2, the CDR3 gives the full variable domain: DGGITQSPKYLFRKEGQNVTLSCEQNLNHDAMYWYRQDPGQGLRLIYYSQIVNDFQKGDIAEGYSVSREKKESFPLTVTSAQKNPTAFYLCASTQTDYGYTFGSGTRLTVV.

This clone was seen only once. The V call is TRBV3-1 (or the pseudogene TRBV3-2), the J call TRBJ2-5; D possibly corresponds to TRBD2 (6 bases). Germline values: CDR1 LGHDT, CDR2 YNNKEL (reference sequence). This CDR3 has 13 residues. V was shortened by 4 bases and J by 4 bases, with 10 bases between the two germline ends. This chain's CDR3 is CASSPRSGETQYF. The CDR3 DNA is TGTGCCAGCAGCCCCCGTAGCGGAGAGACCCAGTACTTC.

This chain links TRBV3-1 (or the pseudogene TRBV3-2) with TRBJ1-2; 7 bases map to TRBD1. The CDR3 runs to 14 residues. The V gene end was trimmed by 4 bases and the J gene end by 3 bases; junction bases not matched to a gene: 5. The germline V gene has CDR1 LGHDT and CDR2 YNNKEL (reference sequence). CDR3 DNA: TGTGCCAGCAGCCCGGTTACAGGGGACTATGGCTACACCTTC. Translation: CASSPVTGDYGYTF.

The chain couples TRBV24-1 to TRBJ1-1; D gene unclear. Trimming took off 7 bases at V and 1 base at J, with 9 bases between the two ends. The CDR3 runs to 13 residues. CDR1 is KGHDR, CDR2 SFDVKD, per germline. The CDR3 is CATRGLGNTEAFF. In DNA form, the CDR3 reads TGTGCCACCAGAGGACTGGGGAACACTGAAGCTTTCTTT.